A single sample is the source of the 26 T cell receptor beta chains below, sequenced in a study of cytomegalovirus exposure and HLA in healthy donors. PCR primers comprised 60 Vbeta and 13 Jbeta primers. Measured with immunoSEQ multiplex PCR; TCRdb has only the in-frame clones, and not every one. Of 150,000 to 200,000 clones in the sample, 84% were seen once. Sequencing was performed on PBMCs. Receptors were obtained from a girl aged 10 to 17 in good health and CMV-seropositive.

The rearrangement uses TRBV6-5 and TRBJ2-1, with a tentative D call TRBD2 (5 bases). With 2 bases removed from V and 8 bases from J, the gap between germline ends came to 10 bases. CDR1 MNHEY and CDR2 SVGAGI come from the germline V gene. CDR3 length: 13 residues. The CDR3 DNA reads TGTGCCAGCAGTTACGGTCCGGGGTATGAGCAGTTCTTC. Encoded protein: CASSYGPGYEQFF.

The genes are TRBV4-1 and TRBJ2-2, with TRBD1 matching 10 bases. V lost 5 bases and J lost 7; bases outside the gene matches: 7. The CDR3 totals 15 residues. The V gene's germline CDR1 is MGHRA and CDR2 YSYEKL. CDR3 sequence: CASSNPGQGFGELFF. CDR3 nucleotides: TGCGCCAGCAGCAACCCGGGACAGGGGTTCGGGGAGCTGTTTTTT.

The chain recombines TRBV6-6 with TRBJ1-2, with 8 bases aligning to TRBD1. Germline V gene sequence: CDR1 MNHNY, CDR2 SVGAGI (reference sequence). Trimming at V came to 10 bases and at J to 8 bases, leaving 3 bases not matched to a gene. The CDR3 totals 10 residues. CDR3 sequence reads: CATDRGGYTF. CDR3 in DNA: TGTGCCACCGACAGGGGCGGCTACACCTTC.

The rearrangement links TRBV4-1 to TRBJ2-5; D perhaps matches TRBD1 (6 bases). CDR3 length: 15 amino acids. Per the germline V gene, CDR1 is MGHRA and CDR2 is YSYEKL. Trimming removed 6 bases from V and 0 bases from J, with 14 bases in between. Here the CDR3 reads CASRHGQKYQETQYF. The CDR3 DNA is TGCGCCAGCAGGCACGGACAGAAGTACCAAGAGACCCAGTACTTC.

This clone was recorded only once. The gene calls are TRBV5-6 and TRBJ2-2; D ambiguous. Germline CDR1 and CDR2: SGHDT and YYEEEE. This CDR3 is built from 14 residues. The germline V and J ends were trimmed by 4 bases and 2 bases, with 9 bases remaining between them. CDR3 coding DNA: TGTGCCAGCAGCGACTTCTTAAACACCGGGGAGCTGTTTTTT. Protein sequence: CASSDFLNTGELFF.

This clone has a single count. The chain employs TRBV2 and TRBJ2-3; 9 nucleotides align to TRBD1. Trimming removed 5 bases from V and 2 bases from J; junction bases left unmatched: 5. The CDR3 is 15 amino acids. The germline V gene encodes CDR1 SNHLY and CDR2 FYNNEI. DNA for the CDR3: TGTGCCAGCAGTCCAGGACAGGGGTACACAGATACGCAGTATTTT. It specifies CASSPGQGYTDTQYF.

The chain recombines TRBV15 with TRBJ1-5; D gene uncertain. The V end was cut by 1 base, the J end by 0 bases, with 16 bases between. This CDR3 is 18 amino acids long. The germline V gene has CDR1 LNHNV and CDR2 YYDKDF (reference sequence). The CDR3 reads CATSRGVDFLYSNQPQHF. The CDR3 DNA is TGTGCCACCAGCAGAGGAGTGGACTTTCTATATAGCAATCAGCCCCAGCATTTT.

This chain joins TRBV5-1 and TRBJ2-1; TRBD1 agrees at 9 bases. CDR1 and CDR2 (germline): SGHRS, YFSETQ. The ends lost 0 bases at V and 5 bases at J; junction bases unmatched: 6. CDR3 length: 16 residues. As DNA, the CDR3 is TGCGCCAGCAGCTTGGCCAAAGGACAGGGGAACAATGAGCAGTTCTTC. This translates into CASSLAKGQGNNEQFF.

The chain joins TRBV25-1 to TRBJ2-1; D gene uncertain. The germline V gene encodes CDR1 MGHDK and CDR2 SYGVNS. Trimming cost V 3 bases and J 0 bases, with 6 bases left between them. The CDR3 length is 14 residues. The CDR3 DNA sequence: TGTGCCAGCAGTGACTATAGCTCCTACAATGAGCAGTTCTTC. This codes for CASSDYSSYNEQFF.

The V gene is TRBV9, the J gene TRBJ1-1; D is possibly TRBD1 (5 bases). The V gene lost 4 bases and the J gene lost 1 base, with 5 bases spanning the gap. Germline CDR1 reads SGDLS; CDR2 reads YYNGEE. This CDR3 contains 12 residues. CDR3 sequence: CASSQGNTEAFF. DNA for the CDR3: TGTGCCAGCAGCCAGGGGAACACTGAAGCTTTCTTT.

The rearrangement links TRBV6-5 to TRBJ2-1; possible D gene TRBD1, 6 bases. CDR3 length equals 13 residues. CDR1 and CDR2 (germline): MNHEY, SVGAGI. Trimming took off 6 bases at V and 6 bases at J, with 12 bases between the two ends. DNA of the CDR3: TGTGCCAGCAGCCGACAGGTTACCAATGAGCAGTTCTTC. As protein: CASSRQVTNEQFF.

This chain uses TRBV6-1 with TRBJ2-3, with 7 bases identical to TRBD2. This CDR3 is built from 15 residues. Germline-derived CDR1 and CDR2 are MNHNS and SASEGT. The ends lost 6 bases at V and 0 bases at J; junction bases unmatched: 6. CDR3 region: CASSPWRGSTDTQYF. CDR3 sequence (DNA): TGTGCCAGCAGCCCCTGGCGGGGGAGCACAGATACGCAGTATTTT.

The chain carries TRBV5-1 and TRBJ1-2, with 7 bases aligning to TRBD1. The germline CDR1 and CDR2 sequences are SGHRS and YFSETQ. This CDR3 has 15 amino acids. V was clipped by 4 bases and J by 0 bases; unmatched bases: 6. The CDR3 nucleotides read TGCGCCAGCAGCATAACCGGGACAGCTAACTATGGCTACACCTTC. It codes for CASSITGTANYGYTF.

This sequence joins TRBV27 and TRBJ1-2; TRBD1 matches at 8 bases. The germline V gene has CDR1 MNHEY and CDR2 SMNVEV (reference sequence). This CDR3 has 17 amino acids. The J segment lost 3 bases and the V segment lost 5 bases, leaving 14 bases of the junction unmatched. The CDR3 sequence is CASSPGQGRKGDYGYTF. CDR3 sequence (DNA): TGTGCCAGCAGTCCCGGACAGGGAAGGAAGGGTGACTATGGCTACACCTTC.

CDR3 DNA: TGTGCCAGCAGTCCGACTAGCACCCACGAGCAGTACTTC. Translation: CASSPTSTHEQYF. This chain links TRBV11-2 with TRBJ2-7; 7 bases are shared with TRBD2. Germline V gene data show CDR1 as SGHAT and CDR2 as FQNNGV. The CDR3 is 13 residues long. The V segment lost 6 bases and the J segment 5 bases; nucleotides outside the gene matches: 7.

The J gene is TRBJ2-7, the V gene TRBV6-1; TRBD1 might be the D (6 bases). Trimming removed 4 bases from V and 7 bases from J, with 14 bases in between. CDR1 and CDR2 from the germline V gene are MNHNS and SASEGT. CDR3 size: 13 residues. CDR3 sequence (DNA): TGTGCCAGCAGTGTTACAGGGATGTGGGAGCAGTACTTC. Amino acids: CASSVTGMWEQYF.

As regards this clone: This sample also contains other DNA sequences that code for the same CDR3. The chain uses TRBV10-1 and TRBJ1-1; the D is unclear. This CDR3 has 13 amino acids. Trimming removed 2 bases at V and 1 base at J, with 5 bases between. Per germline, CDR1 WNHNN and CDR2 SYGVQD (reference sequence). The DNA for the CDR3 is TGCGCCAGCAGTGAGACCGGGAACACTGAAGCTTTCTTT. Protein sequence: CASSETGNTEAFF.

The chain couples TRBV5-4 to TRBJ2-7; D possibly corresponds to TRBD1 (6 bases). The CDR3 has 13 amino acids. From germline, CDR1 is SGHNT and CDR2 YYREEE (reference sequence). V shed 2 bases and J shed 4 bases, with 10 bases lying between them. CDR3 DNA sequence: TGTGCCAGCAGCTTCGACAGGTTATACGAGCAGTACTTC. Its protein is CASSFDRLYEQYF.

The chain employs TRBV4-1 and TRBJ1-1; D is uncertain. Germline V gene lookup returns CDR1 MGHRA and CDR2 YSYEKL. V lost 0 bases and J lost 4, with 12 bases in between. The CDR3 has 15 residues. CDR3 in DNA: TGCGCCAGCAGCCAAGATGAGGGCATCCTCACTGAAGCTTTCTTT. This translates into CASSQDEGILTEAFF.

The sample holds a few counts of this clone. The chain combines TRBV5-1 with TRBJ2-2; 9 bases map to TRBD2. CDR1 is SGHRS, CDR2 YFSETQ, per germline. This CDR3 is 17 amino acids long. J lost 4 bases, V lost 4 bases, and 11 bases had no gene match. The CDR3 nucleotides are TGCGCCAGCAGCCCGGTAGGGCTAGCGGGGACCACCGGGGAGCTGTTTTTT. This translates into CASSPVGLAGTTGELFF.

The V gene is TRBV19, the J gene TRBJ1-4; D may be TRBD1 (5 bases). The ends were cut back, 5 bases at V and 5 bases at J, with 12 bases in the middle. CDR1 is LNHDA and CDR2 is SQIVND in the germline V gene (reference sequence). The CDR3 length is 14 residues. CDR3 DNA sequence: TGTGCCAGTAGTCTCCGGGGGTCAAATGAAAAACTGTTTTTT. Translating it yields CASSLRGSNEKLFF.

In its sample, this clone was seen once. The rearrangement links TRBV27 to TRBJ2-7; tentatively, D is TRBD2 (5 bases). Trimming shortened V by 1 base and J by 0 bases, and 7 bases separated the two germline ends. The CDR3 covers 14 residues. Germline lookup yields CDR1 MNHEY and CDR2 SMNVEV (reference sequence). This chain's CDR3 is CASSLFGSSYEQYF. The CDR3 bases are TGTGCCAGCAGTTTATTTGGGAGCTCCTACGAGCAGTACTTC.

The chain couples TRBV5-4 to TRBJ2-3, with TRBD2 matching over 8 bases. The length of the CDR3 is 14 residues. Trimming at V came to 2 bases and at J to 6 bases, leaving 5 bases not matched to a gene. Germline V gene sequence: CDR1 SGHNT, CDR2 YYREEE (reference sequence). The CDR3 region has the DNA TGTGCCAGCAGCTTTGGGTCTAGCGGGGATACGCAGTATTTT. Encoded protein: CASSFGSSGDTQYF.

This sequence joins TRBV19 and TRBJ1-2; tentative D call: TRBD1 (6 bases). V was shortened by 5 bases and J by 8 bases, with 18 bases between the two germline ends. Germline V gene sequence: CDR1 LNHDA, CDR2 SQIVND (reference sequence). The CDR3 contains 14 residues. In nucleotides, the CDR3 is TGTGCCAGTAGTTTCACAGGGATTCATACGGGCTACACCTTC. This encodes CASSFTGIHTGYTF.

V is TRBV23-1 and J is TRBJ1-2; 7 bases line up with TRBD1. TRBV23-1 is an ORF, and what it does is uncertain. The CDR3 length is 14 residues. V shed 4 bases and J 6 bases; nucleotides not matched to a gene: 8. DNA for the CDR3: TGCGCCAGCAGTCGCCAGGGGGTAGGCGATGGCTACACCTTC. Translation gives CASSRQGVGDGYTF.

CDR3 loop: CASSAYQVTGELFF. In DNA form, the CDR3 reads TGCGCCAGCAGCGCTTACCAGGTCACCGGGGAGCTGTTTTTT. The chain employs TRBV5-1 and TRBJ2-2; no definite D call. V was shortened by 4 bases and J by 4 bases, with 11 bases between the two germline ends. CDR1 is SGHRS, CDR2 YFSETQ, per germline. This CDR3 has 14 residues.